This T cell receptor beta chain was captured in a study of CD8 T cells in Susac syndrome. The sequenced target, TCR beta, came from blood CD8+ and CD4+ T cells. Healthy donors were controls matched for age and sex. Random-hexamer reverse transcription was applied to about 0.5 to 1 ug RNA. Amplification of TCR beta CDR3 across 54 Vbeta and 13 Jbeta was performed with immunoSEQ multiplex PCR. TCRdb reprocessed the immunoSEQ multiplex PCR reads via MiXCR and lists one record per CDR3 protein. The table has approximately 120,000 distinct CDR3 sequences, about nine tenths seen once. This CDR3 is 14 amino acids long. The V end lost 0 bases, the J end lost 3 bases, and 9 bases lay between the germline ends. The V gene's germline CDR1 is KGHSH and CDR2 LQKENI. As for this clonotype: Its specificity is not known.

Overall study results and limits: The study's TCR sequencing and HLA analysis covered a relatively small number of individuals, and the study acknowledged this.

The sequence came from a human donor in good health. This rearrangement joins TRBV18 to TRBJ2-7; unclear D gene. The sample consisted of CD8+ T cells from PBMCs. In nucleotides, the CDR3 is TGTGCCAGCTCACCACCTCCAGGAGACTACGAGCAGTACTTC. It specifies CASSPPPGDYEQYF.